One sample yielded the 23 T cell receptor beta chains listed below, sequenced in a study of chemoradiotherapy in HPV16-positive cancers. Sequencing used immunoSEQ multiplex PCR; TCRdb keeps in-frame clones, though not all of them. The sample lists approximately 10,000 clones; roughly 70% were seen once. The sample was acquired from a patient who underwent chemoradiotherapy. The receptors derive from a human donor with HPV-associated anogenital cancer.

The J gene is TRBJ1-5, the V gene TRBV27; D not certain. V was cut by 3 bases and J by 4 bases, with 13 bases left in between. Germline V lookup: CDR1 MNHEY, CDR2 SMNVEV (reference sequence). The CDR3 contains 15 residues. For the CDR3, the DNA is TGTGCCAGCAGTTTGGAGGGTTTGGGAAATCAGCCCCAGCATTTT. Encoded protein: CASSLEGLGNQPQHF.

This chain links TRBV5-5 with TRBJ2-5; D is ambiguous. Per germline, CDR1 SGHKS and CDR2 YYEKEE (reference sequence). The CDR3 runs to 15 residues. The V gene lost 0 bases and the J gene lost 1 base, with 10 bases spanning the gap. CDR3 coding DNA: TGTGCCAGCAGCTTGGCCCACTTTAGCCAAGAGACCCAGTACTTC. As protein: CASSLAHFSQETQYF.

The sample holds a few counts of this clone. V and J are TRBV9 and TRBJ1-4, with 8 positions matching TRBD1. Trimming at V came to 0 bases and at J to 8 bases, leaving 3 bases not matched to a gene. The CDR3 length is 14 residues. From germline, CDR1 is SGDLS and CDR2 YYNGEE. The CDR3 DNA sequence: TGTGCCAGCAGCGTAGCGGCAGGGGGCGAAAAACTGTTTTTT. This encodes CASSVAAGGEKLFF.

The chain combines TRBV10-3 with TRBJ1-1; TRBD1 aligns across 8 bases. V shed 6 bases and J 2 bases; nucleotides not matched to a gene: 5. Germline V CDR1 and CDR2: ENHRY, SYGVKD. The CDR3 has 14 residues. The CDR3 DNA reads TGTGCCATCAGGAGGGGACAGGACAACACTGAAGCTTTCTTT. This gives the protein CAIRRGQDNTEAFF.

This clone showed up just a few times. V and J are TRBV18 and TRBJ1-1, with D possibly matching TRBD1 (6 bases). Germline V CDR1 and CDR2: KGHSH, LQKENI. V was shortened by 8 bases and J by 0 bases, with 16 bases between the two germline ends. The CDR3 is 15 residues long. The CDR3 loop is CASRERQVMNTEAFF. DNA for the CDR3: TGTGCCAGCCGAGAACGACAGGTGATGAACACTGAAGCTTTCTTT.

This clone showed up just a few times. V gene TRBV27 combines with J gene TRBJ1-2, with D possibly being TRBD1 (5 bases). This CDR3 has 14 amino acids. With 2 bases removed from V and 3 bases from J, the gap between germline ends came to 10 bases. CDR1 is MNHEY and CDR2 is SMNVEV in the germline V gene (reference sequence). CDR3 sequence: CASSLKATDYGYTF. For the CDR3, the DNA is TGTGCCAGCAGTTTAAAGGCGACAGACTATGGCTACACCTTC.

The V gene is TRBV18, the J gene TRBJ2-1; TRBD1 agrees at 7 bases. V shed 1 base and J 8 bases; nucleotides not matched to a gene: 5. Germline CDR1 and CDR2: KGHSH and LQKENI. The CDR3 has 14 residues. The CDR3 is CASSPQGAGYEQFF. In nucleotides, the CDR3 is TGTGCCAGCTCACCACAGGGGGCGGGTTATGAGCAGTTCTTC.

The chain recombines TRBV5-4 with TRBJ2-7; tentatively, D is TRBD1 (6 bases). V gave up 4 bases and J gave up 6 bases, with 11 bases separating them. The CDR3 totals 12 residues. CDR1 is SGHNT and CDR2 is YYREEE in the germline V gene (reference sequence). CDR3 sequence reads: CASSVDSGEQYF. In DNA form, the CDR3 reads TGTGCCAGCAGCGTGGACAGTGGCGAGCAGTACTTC.

V and J are TRBV30 and TRBJ2-3; possibly TRBD1 for D (6 bases). The germline V gene encodes CDR1 GTSNPN and CDR2 SVGIG (reference sequence). This CDR3 region has 16 residues. The germline V and J ends were trimmed by 5 bases and 4 bases, with 22 bases remaining between them. The CDR3 DNA reads as TGTGCCTGGGCAACCCCGGGACCAGGGGTCCCAGATACGCAGTATTTT. Its protein is CAWATPGPGVPDTQYF.

The rearrangement uses TRBV5-1 and TRBJ2-3; 8 bases are shared with TRBD2. Germline V gene sequence: CDR1 SGHRS, CDR2 YFSETQ. The V gene end was trimmed by 4 bases and the J gene end by 3 bases; junction bases not matched to a gene: 10. The CDR3 length is 16 residues. Here the CDR3 reads CASSRDGGAVTDTQYF. The CDR3 bases are TGCGCCAGCAGCCGAGACGGGGGGGCCGTGACAGATACGCAGTATTTT. The full variable domain, its missing parts supplied by reference TRBV5-1 and TRBJ2-3, is KAGVTQTPRYLIKTRGQQVTLSCSPISGHRSVSWYQQTPGQGLQFLFEYFSETQRNKGNFPGRFSGRQFSNSRSEMNVSTLELGDSALYLCASSRDGGAVTDTQYFGPGTRLTVL.

The chain combines TRBV29-1 with TRBJ2-7; D may match TRBD1 or TRBD2 (6 bases each). V lost 7 bases to trimming and J lost 7 bases, with 20 bases between them. The V gene's germline CDR1 is SQVTM and CDR2 ANQGSEA. The CDR3 spans 13 residues. Written as DNA, the CDR3 is TGCAGCGCCGTCTCGGGGGCATCTGGAGAGCAGTACTTC. As protein: CSAVSGASGEQYF.

This chain uses TRBV11-2 with TRBJ2-5; 8 bases are shared with TRBD2. V gave up 3 bases and J gave up 3 bases; unmatched junction bases: 6. The CDR3 extends over 15 amino acids. The V gene's germline CDR1 is SGHAT and CDR2 FQNNGV. CDR3: CASSFSGGAKETQYF. The CDR3 nucleotides are TGTGCCAGCAGCTTCTCGGGAGGGGCCAAAGAGACCCAGTACTTC. Using reference TRBV11-2 and TRBJ2-5 for the parts outside the CDR3, the full variable domain is EAGVAQSPRYKIIEKRQSVAFWCNPISGHATLYWYQQILGQGPKLLIQFQNNGVVDDSQLPKDRFSAERLKGVDSTLKIQPAKLEDSAVYLCASSFSGGAKETQYFGPGTRLLVL.

The rearrangement joins TRBV7-7 to TRBJ2-2; unclear D gene. The germline V gene encodes CDR1 SSHAT and CDR2 FNYEAQ (reference sequence). This CDR3 has 13 amino acids. The V gene lost 5 bases and the J gene lost 6 bases, with 10 bases spanning the gap. The CDR3 nucleotides read TGTGCCAGCAGCACCGACGTAGCCGGGGAGCTGTTTTTT. Its protein product is CASSTDVAGELFF.

The V call is TRBV5-1, the J call TRBJ1-1, with 9 bases aligning to TRBD1. The ends lost 5 bases at V and 1 base at J; junction bases unmatched: 6. The germline gives CDR1 SGHRS, CDR2 YFSETQ. CDR3 size: 15 residues. CDR3 sequence (DNA): TGCGCCAGCAGGAACGCGGGACAGGGGAACACTGAAGCTTTCTTT. Its translation: CASRNAGQGNTEAFF.

The chain carries TRBV9 and TRBJ1-1, with 10 bases lining up with TRBD1. The CDR3 length is 16 residues. The junction had 4 bases not matched to a gene; V was cut back by 2 bases and J by 0 bases. Germline assignment: CDR1 SGDLS and CDR2 YYNGEE. CDR3 coding DNA: TGTGCCAGCAGCGTCGGGACAGGGGCCCTGAACACTGAAGCTTTCTTT. Translated, it gives CASSVGTGALNTEAFF.

The chain has TRBV4-1 and TRBJ1-4; D call uncertain. V was trimmed by 1 base and J by 4 bases, leaving 10 bases between them. The CDR3 runs to 15 residues. Germline V lookup: CDR1 MGHRA, CDR2 YSYEKL. The CDR3 nucleotides read TGCGCCAGCAGCCAAGGAAACGGTCATAATGAAAAACTGTTTTTT. Encoded protein: CASSQGNGHNEKLFF.

The chain combines TRBV19 with TRBJ2-5; possibly TRBD1 or TRBD2 for D (5 bases each). Trimming removed 4 bases at V and 1 base at J, with 13 bases between. The CDR3 loop spans 15 amino acids. Per the germline V gene, CDR1 is LNHDA and CDR2 is SQIVND (reference sequence). CDR3 DNA: TGTGCCAGTAGTAGGGGACCACAGAGCCAAGAGACCCAGTACTTC. Protein sequence: CASSRGPQSQETQYF.

This chain connects TRBV5-6 to TRBJ1-2; D possibly corresponds to TRBD1 (6 bases). The CDR3 totals 14 residues. The V gene lost 1 base and the J gene lost 6 bases, with 13 bases spanning the gap. Germline assignment: CDR1 SGHDT and CDR2 YYEEEE. The CDR3 spells CASSLILAGDGYTF. The CDR3 nucleotides read TGTGCCAGCAGCTTGATTCTTGCAGGGGATGGCTACACCTTC.

The chain employs TRBV19 and TRBJ1-2; D gene unclear. Germline CDR1 and CDR2: LNHDA and SQIVND (reference sequence). V gave up 5 bases and J gave up 2 bases, with 15 bases separating them. This CDR3 is built from 15 residues. CDR3 in amino acids: CASSLWPPTNYGYTF. In nucleotides, the CDR3 is TGTGCCAGTAGTTTGTGGCCCCCTACGAACTATGGCTACACCTTC.

The chain employs TRBV11-3 and TRBJ2-3, with 11 bases lining up with TRBD1. CDR1 is SGHNT, CDR2 YENEEA, per germline. The CDR3 loop spans 17 amino acids. The V segment lost 1 base and the J segment 3 bases; nucleotides outside the gene matches: 6. The DNA of the CDR3 is TGTGCCAGCAGCTTAGTCGGGACAGGGGGACGTACAGATACGCAGTATTTT. Protein sequence: CASSLVGTGGRTDTQYF.

This clone was seen a few times. A read error may produce the germline difference seen at one junction end. This chain joins TRBV10-3 and TRBJ2-7; D is unclear. This CDR3 comprises 11 residues. The germline gives CDR1 ENHRY, CDR2 SYGVKD. The CDR3 DNA reads TGTGCCATCAGTGGGACGACGGAAAAAAGCTTC. It translates to CAISGTTEKSF.

The chain carries TRBV4-1 and TRBJ1-3; D is uncertain. Trimming pared 1 base from V and 0 bases from J, leaving 16 bases between. CDR3 length: 18 residues. CDR1 MGHRA and CDR2 YSYEKL come from the germline V gene. The CDR3: CASSQAGRRRSSGNTIYF. The CDR3 nucleotides read TGCGCCAGCAGCCAAGCTGGGAGGAGGCGTAGCTCTGGAAACACCATATATTTT.

The chain links TRBV19 to TRBJ1-5, with D perhaps TRBD1 (6 bases). The CDR3 consists of 15 residues. V was shortened by 7 bases and J by 2 bases, with 15 bases between the two germline ends. Germline CDR1 is LNHDA and CDR2 is SQIVND (reference sequence). The CDR3 DNA follows: TGTGCCAGTAAGCCTGGGGGGGCCGGCAATCAGCCCCAGCATTTT. Translating it yields CASKPGGAGNQPQHF.